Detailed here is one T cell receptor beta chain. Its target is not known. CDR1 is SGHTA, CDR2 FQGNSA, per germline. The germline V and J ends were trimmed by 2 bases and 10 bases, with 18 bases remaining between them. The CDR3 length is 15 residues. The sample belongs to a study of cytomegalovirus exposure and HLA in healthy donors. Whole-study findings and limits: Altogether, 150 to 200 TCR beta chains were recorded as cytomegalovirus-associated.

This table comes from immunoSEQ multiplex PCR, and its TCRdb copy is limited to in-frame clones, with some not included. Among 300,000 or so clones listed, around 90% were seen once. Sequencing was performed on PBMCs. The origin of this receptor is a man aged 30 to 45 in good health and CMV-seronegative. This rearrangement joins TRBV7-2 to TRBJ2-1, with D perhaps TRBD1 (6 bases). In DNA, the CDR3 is TGTGCCAGCAGCTTAACGCCCCCCAGGGGATACGAGCAGTTCTTC. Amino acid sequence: CASSLTPPRGYEQFF.